This is a list of T cell receptor beta chains from one sample in a study of patients and donors after allogeneic stem cell transplantation. TCRdb re-analysed the RT-PCR reads in MiXCR, keeping a single row per CDR3 protein. This table has roughly 880,000 distinct CDR3 sequences, roughly 18% appearing once. Sequences were obtained from blood, either unsorted or a sorted T cell fraction (not recorded which). The receptor set was obtained from a human donor who was either an allogeneic HSCT recipient or a stem cell or donor lymphocyte infusion donor (not recorded which). It is not recorded whose cells these are; they may come from a transplant donor. Each CDR3 is given with its conserved first and last residue. Fields, in order: clone size, CDR3 length, D gene, J gene, V gene, CDR3 DNA, CDR3 protein. A D gene is named only where the DNA matches it firmly. The size entry is marked missing in some rows and otherwise reads once, few, many or a size class.

>many|14|NA|TRBJ2-2|TRBV10-3
TGTGCCATCAGTGACAAGCCGAACACCGGGGAGCTGTTTTTT
CAISDKPNTGELFF
>NA|16|NA|TRBJ2-1|TRBV5-1
TGCGCCAGCAGCTTGGGTCCGGCATTCTCCTACAATGAGCAGTTCTTC
CASSLGPAFSYNEQFF
>few|15|NA|TRBJ2-2|TRBV20-1
TGCAGTGCTGGGCGTAGGGGGGCGGGCACCGGGGAGCTGTTTTTT
CSAGRRGAGTGELFF
>few|15|NA|TRBJ2-7|TRBV20-1
TGCAGTGCTAGATCCCGGGGAGGCTCGACCTACGAGCAGTACTTC
CSARSRGGSTYEQYF
>NA|15|NA|TRBJ1-1|TRBV9
TGTGCCAGCAGCCCTGCGGTGAGACGGAGCACTGAAGCTTTCTTT
CASSPAVRRSTEAFF
>NA|16|NA|TRBJ1-2|TRBV11-1
TGTGCCAGCAGCCCCGCAGCCGGCCCTATAGTCTATGGCTACACCTTC
CASSPAAGPIVYGYTF
>NA|16|NA|TRBJ2-1|TRBV5-1
TGCGCCAGCAGCCCCCTGACTCTGAGCTCCTACAATGAGCAGTTCTTC
CASSPLTLSSYNEQFF
>NA|18|TRBD2|TRBJ2-3|TRBV6-2/TRBV6-3
TGTGCCAGCAGTCAACCACTCTTAGCGGGGCCCAACACAGATACGCAGTATTTT
CASSQPLLAGPNTDTQYF
>few|15|NA|TRBJ2-7|TRBV15
TGTGCCACCAGCAGAGATCTTGACGGCTCCTACGAGCAGTACTTC
CATSRDLDGSYEQYF
>NA|16|TRBD1|TRBJ1-1|TRBV15
TGTGCCACCAGCAAGGGACAGGGGAGGAGAGGGACTGAAGCTTTCTTT
CATSKGQGRRGTEAFF
>NA|14|NA|TRBJ1-2|TRBV3-1
TGTGCCAGCAGCCAAGAGGGCCCCCGGTATGGCTACACCTTC
CASSQEGPRYGYTF
>few|16|TRBD2|TRBJ2-7|TRBV7-9
TGTGCCAGCAGCACGGGGACTAGCGGGGGTACCTACGAGCAGTACTTC
CASSTGTSGGTYEQYF
>few|19|TRBD1|TRBJ1-1|TRBV6-5
TGTGCCAGCAGTTACGCCCAGCGGGGGACAGGGGGGTTGAACACTGAAGCTTTCTTT
CASSYAQRGTGGLNTEAFF
>NA|14|NA|TRBJ2-7|TRBV15
TGTGCCACCAGCAGAGCGGGCGGGAACTACGAGCAGTACTTC
CATSRAGGNYEQYF
>once|16|TRBD2|TRBJ2-7|TRBV4-1
TGCGCCAGCAGCCAAGAAGCGGGAGTGCTCTCCTACGAGCAGTACTTC
CASSQEAGVLSYEQYF
>few|14|NA|TRBJ2-5|TRBV12-3/TRBV12-4
TGTGCCAGCAGGGAACTAGTGTACCAAGAGACCCAGTACTTC
CASRELVYQETQYF
>few|17|TRBD1|TRBJ2-2|TRBV5-1
TGCGCCAGCAGCTTAACCGCACAGGGGAAAGGCACCGGGGAGCTGTTTTTT
CASSLTAQGKGTGELFF
>NA|14|NA|TRBJ2-5|TRBV29-1
TGCAGCGTTGAAGATCGAAGCAGCCAAGAGACCCAGTACTTC
CSVEDRSSQETQYF
>few|14|NA|TRBJ2-1|TRBV3-1
TGTGCCAGCAGCCGGGAAAGGGGGAACAATGAGCAGTTCTTC
CASSRERGNNEQFF
>few|14|NA|TRBJ1-6|TRBV4-2
TGTGCCAGCAGCCAAGAGAAATATAATTCACCCCTCCACTTT
CASSQEKYNSPLHF
>many|13|NA|TRBJ1-2|TRBV12-3/TRBV12-4
TGTGCCAGCAGTTTTCAGGGAGGCTATGGCTACACCTTC
CASSFQGGYGYTF
>NA|16|TRBD2|TRBJ2-2|TRBV7-8
TGTGCCAGCAGCTACGGACTAGCGGCGAACACCGGGGAGCTGTTTTTT
CASSYGLAANTGELFF
>NA|14|NA|TRBJ2-5|TRBV20-1
TGCAGTGCTACTAGCGATAGGGCAGAAGAGACCCAGTACTTC
CSATSDRAEETQYF
>few|15|NA|TRBJ2-2|TRBV7-2
TGTGCCAGCAGCTTATTTGTAGCCGGCGGCGGGGAGCTGTTTTTT
CASSLFVAGGGELFF
>few|13|TRBD1|TRBJ2-1|TRBV18
TGTGCCAGCTCACCCAAGACAGGGTCTGAGCAGTTCTTC
CASSPKTGSEQFF
>NA|13|NA|TRBJ2-7|TRBV6-6
TGTGCCAGCAGTTACGCGGCGGAGTTCGAGCAGTACTTC
CASSYAAEFEQYF
>once|14|TRBD1|TRBJ1-2|TRBV19
TGTGCCAGTACCCCCAGGGGGCCTAACTATGGCTACACCTTC
CASTPRGPNYGYTF
>NA|13|TRBD2|TRBJ2-7|TRBV12-3/TRBV12-4
TGTGCCCAAGGCGGTCTAGCGGACTACGAGCAGTACTTC
CAQGGLADYEQYF
>few|17|NA|TRBJ2-3|TRBV15
TGTGCCACCAGCAGTAATCCGGGGCGGAGAATCACAGATACGCAGTATTTT
CATSSNPGRRITDTQYF
>NA|15|NA|TRBJ1-1|TRBV15
TGTCTTACCGCGGGGCGGGGATCCGATAAGACTGAAGCTTTCTTT
CLTAGRGSDKTEAFF
>NA|13|NA|TRBJ2-1|TRBV12-3/TRBV12-4
TGTGCCAGCAGCATAAGGGCATACAATGAGCAGTTCTTC
CASSIRAYNEQFF
>few|12|NA|TRBJ2-3|TRBV7-9
TGTGCCAGCAGCTTAGCTTGGGATACGCAGTATTTT
CASSLAWDTQYF
>NA|13|NA|TRBJ2-7|TRBV20-1
TGCAGTGCTAGAGGGACATTGGGGCACGGGCAGTACTTC
CSARGTLGHGQYF
>many|11|NA|TRBJ1-1|TRBV5-1
TGTGCCAGCAGTTTAGGATTTGAAGCTTTCTTT
CASSLGFEAFF
>few|15|TRBD1|TRBJ1-5|TRBV6-1
TGTGCCAGCAGGACAGGGGGTAGGAGCAATCAGCCCCAGCATTTT
CASRTGGRSNQPQHF
>few|16|TRBD1|TRBJ1-6|TRBV7-2
TGTGCCAGCAGCTTTACAGGGGGCGAACCTGGATCACCCCTCCACTTT
CASSFTGGEPGSPLHF
>NA|13|NA|TRBJ1-3|TRBV12-3/TRBV12-4
TGTGCCAGCAGTTTACCCCCCGGAAACACCATATATTTT
CASSLPPGNTIYF
>many|13|NA|TRBJ1-2|TRBV9
TGTGCCAGCAGCGTAGAGGCAGACTATGGCTACACCTTC
CASSVEADYGYTF
>many|15|TRBD1|TRBJ1-1|TRBV7-9
TGTGCCAGCAGCACCCGGCGACAGGGTGACACTGAAGCTTTCTTT
CASSTRRQGDTEAFF
>NA|16|NA|TRBJ1-1|TRBV19
TGTGCCAGTAGTATAGTGGGTGAGACTCCTAAGAGGGAAGCTTTCTTT
CASSIVGETPKREAFF